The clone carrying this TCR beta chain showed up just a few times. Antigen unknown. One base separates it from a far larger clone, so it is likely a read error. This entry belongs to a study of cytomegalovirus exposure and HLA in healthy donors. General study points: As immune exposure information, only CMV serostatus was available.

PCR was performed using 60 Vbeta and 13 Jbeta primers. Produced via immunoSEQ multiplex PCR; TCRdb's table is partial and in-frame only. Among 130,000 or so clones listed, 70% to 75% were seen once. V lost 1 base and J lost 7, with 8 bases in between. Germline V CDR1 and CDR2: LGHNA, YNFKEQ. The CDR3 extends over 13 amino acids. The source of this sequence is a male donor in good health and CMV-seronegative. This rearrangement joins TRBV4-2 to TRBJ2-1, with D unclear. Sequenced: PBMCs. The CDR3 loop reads CASSQARGNEQFF. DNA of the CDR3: TGTGCCAGCAGCCAAGCAAGAGGAAATGAGCAGTTCTTC.